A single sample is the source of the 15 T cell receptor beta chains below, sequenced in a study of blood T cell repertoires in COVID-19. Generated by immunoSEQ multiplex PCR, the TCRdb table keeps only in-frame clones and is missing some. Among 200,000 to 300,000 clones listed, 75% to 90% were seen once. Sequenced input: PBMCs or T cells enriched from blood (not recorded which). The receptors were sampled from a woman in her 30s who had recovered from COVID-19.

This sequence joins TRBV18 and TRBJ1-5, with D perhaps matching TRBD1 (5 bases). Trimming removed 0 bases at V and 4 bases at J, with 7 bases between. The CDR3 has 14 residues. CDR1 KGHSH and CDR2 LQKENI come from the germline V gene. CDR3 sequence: CASSPPGGNQPQHF. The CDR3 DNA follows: TGTGCCAGCTCACCACCGGGGGGGAATCAGCCCCAGCATTTT.

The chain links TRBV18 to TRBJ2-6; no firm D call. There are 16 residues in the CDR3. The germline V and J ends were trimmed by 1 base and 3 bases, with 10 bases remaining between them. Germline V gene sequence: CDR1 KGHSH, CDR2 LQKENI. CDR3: CASSPLGALGANVLTF. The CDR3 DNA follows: TGTGCCAGCTCACCACTTGGAGCTCTTGGGGCCAACGTCCTGACTTTC.

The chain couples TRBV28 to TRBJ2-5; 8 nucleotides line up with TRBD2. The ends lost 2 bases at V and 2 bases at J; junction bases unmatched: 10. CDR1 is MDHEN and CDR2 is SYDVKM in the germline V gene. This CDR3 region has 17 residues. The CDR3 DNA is TGTGCCAGCAGTTTAGGCGGGGGGCGAGCTGCTCAAGAGACCCAGTACTTC. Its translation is CASSLGGGRAAQETQYF.

CDR3 region: CASSQGREQVQETQYF. The DNA for the CDR3 is TGTGCCAGCAGCCAAGGAAGAGAGCAGGTACAAGAGACCCAGTACTTC. The chain employs TRBV4-2 and TRBJ2-5, with no clear D. The V and J ends lost 1 base and 2 bases respectively, with 14 bases between them. The CDR3 loop spans 16 amino acids. The germline gives CDR1 LGHNA, CDR2 YNFKEQ.

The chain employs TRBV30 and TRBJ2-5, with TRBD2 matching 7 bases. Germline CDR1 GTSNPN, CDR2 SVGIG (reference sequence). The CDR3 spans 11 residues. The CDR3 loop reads CSGGGQETQYF. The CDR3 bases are TGTAGTGGGGGGGGCCAAGAGACCCAGTACTTC. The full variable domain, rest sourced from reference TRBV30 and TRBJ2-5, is SQTIHQWPATLVQPVGSPLSLECTVEGTSNPNLYWYRQAAGRGLQLLFYSVGIGQISSEVPQNLSASRPQDRQFILSSKKLLLSDSGFYLCSGGGQETQYFGPGTRLLVL.

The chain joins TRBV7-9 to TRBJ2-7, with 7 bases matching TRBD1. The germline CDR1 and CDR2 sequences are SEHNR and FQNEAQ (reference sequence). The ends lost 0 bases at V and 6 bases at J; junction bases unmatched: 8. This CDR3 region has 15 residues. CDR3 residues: CASSLARQGRAEQYF. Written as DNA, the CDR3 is TGTGCCAGCAGCTTAGCCCGACAGGGACGAGCCGAGCAGTACTTC.

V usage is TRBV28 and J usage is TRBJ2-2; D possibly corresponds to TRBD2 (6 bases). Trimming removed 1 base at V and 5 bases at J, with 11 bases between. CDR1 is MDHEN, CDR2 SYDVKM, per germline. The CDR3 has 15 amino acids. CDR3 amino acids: CASSLYVAGTGELFF. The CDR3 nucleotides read TGTGCCAGCAGTTTATATGTTGCGGGAACCGGGGAGCTGTTTTTT.

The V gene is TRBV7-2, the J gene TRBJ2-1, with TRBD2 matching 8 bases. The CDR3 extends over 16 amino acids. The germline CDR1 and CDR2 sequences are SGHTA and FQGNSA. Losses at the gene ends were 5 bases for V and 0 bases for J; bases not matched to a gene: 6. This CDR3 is CASSPGTRSSYNEQFF. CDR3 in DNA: TGTGCCAGCAGCCCCGGGACTAGAAGCTCCTACAATGAGCAGTTCTTC.

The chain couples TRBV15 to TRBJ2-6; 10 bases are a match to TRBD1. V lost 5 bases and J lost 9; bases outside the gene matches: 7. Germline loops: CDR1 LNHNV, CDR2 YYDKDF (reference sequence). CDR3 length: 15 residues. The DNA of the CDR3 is TGTGCCACCAGCGGGGGACAGGGGAATGGCAACGTCCTGACTTTC. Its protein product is CATSGGQGNGNVLTF.

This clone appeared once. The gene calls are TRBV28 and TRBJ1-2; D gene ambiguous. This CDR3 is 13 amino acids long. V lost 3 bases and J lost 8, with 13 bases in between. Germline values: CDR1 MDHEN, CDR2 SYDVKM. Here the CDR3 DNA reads TGTGCCAGCAGTTTCAGGACCGAGGGAGGCTACACCTTC. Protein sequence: CASSFRTEGGYTF.

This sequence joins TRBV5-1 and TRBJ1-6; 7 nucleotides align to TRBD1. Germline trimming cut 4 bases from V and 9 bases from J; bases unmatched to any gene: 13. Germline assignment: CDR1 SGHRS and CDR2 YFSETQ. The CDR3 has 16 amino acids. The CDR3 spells CASSHRQGELGSPLHF. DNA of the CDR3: TGCGCCAGCAGCCACAGACAGGGTGAATTAGGTTCACCCCTCCACTTT. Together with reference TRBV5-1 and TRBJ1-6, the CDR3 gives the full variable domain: KAGVTQTPRYLIKTRGQQVTLSCSPISGHRSVSWYQQTPGQGLQFLFEYFSETQRNKGNFPGRFSGRQFSNSRSEMNVSTLELGDSALYLCASSHRQGELGSPLHFGNGTRLTVT.

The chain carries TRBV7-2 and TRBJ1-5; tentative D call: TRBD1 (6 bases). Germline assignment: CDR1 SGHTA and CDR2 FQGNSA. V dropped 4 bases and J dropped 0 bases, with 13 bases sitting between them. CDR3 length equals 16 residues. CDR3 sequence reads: CASSSAGHYSNQPQHF. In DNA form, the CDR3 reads TGTGCCAGCAGCTCAGCGGGACATTATAGCAATCAGCCCCAGCATTTT.

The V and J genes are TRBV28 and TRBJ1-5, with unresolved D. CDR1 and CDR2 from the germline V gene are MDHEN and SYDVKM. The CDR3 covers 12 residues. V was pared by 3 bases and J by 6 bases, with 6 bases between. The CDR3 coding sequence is TGTGCCAGCAGTTTCCAGTCTCAGCCCCAGCATTTT. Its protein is CASSFQSQPQHF.

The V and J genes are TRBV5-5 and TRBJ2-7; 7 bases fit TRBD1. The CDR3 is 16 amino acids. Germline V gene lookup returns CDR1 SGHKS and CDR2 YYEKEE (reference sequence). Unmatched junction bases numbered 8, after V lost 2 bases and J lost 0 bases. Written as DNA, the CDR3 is TGTGCCAGCAGCTTAAGCTACCGGGACAGCTCCTACGAGCAGTACTTC. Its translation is CASSLSYRDSSYEQYF.

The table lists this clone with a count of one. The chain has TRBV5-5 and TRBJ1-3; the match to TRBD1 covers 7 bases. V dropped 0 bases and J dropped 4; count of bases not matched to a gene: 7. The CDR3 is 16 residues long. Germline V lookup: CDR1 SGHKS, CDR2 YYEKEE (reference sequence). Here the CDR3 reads CASSLVSTGRGNTIYF. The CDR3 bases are TGTGCCAGCAGCTTGGTATCGACAGGGAGGGGAAACACCATATATTTT.